The table lists the clone carrying this TCR beta chain with a few counts. Its target is not known. Using immunoSEQ multiplex PCR, the repertoire was profiled, and TCRdb retains in-frame clones only, with some absent. The table lists some 31,000 clones, about four fifths of them singletons. Germline V lookup: CDR1 LGHNA, CDR2 YSLEER. V gave up 4 bases and J gave up 7 bases; unmatched junction bases: 15. The CDR3 contains 17 residues. The sample comes from a study of a mutant IDH1 vaccine in newly diagnosed glioma. Study overall: The sex distribution of treated patients was 62.5% male and about 38% female, with a mean age of around 40 years. Earlier treatment was radiotherapy, temozolomide, or both, with most getting both.

Time point described: week 47, end of study. Each dose of the vaccine consisted of 300 ug of mutant IDH1 20-mer peptide, with topical imiquimod. Donor tumors were new WHO grade 3 or 4 IDH1-mutant, ATRX-lost astrocytomas. The sequence derives from a man aged 30-40 years with glioma. The material sequenced was PBMCs, taken from a glioma patient whose treatment included an IDH1 peptide vaccine. V and J are TRBV4-3 and TRBJ2-4, with TRBD2 matching over 8 bases. The CDR3 is CASSPSPTSESKNIQYF. The CDR3 DNA follows: TGCGCCAGCAGCCCGAGCCCGACTAGCGAATCTAAGAACATTCAGTACTTC.